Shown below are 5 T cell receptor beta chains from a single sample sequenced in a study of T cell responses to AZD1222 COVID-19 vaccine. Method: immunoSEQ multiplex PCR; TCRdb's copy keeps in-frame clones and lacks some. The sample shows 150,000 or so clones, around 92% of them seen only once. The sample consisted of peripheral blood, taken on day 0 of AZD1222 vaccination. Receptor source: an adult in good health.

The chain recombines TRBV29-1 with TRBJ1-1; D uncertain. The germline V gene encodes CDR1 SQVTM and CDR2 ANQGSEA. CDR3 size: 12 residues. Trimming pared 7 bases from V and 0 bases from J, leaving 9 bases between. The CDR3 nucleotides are TGCAGCGCTGGTCGGGTGAACACTGAAGCTTTCTTT. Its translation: CSAGRVNTEAFF.

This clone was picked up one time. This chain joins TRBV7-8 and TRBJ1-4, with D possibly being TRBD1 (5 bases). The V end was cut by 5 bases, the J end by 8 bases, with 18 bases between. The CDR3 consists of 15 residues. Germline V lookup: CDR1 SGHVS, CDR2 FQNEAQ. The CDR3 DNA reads TGTGCCAGCAGCAGACAACGGCAGGGTGACGAAAAACTGTTTTTT. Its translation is CASSRQRQGDEKLFF.

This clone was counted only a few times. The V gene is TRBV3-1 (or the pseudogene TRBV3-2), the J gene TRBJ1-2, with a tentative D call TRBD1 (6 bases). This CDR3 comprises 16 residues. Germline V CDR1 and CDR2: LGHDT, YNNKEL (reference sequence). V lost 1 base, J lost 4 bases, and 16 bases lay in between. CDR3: CASSQGGAGAGYGYTF. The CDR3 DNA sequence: TGTGCCAGCAGCCAAGGCGGGGCGGGGGCAGGCTATGGCTACACCTTC.

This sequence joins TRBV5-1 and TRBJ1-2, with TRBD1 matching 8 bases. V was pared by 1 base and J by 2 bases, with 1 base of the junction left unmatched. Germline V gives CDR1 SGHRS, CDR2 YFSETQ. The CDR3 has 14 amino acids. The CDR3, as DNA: TGCGCCAGCAGCTTGTCAGGGGGCAACTATGGCTACACCTTC. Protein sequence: CASSLSGGNYGYTF.

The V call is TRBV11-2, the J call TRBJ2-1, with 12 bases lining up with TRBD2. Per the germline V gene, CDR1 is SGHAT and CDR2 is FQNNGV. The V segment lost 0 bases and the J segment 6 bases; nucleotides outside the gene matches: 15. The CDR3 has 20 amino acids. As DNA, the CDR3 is TGTGCCAGCAGCTTAGATGGTCCTAGCGGGGGGGCCAGTGGGGCCAATGAGCAGTTCTTC. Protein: CASSLDGPSGGASGANEQFF.